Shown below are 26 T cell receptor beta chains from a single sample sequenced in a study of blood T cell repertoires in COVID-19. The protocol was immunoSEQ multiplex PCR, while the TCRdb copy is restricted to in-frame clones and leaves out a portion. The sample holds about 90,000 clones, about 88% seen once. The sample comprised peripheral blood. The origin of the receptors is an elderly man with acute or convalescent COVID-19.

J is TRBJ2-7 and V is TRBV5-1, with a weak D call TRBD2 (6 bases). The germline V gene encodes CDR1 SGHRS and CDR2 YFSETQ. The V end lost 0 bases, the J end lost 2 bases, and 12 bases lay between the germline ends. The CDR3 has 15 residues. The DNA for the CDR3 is TGCGCCAGCAGCTTGGAGTTCGGGGGTACCTACGAGCAGTACTTC. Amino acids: CASSLEFGGTYEQYF.

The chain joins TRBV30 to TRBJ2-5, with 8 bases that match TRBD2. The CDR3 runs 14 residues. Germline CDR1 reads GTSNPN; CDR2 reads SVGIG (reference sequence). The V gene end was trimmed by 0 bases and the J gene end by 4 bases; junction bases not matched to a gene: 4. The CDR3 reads CAWSVGLAGETQYF. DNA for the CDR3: TGTGCCTGGAGTGTAGGCCTAGCGGGAGAGACCCAGTACTTC.

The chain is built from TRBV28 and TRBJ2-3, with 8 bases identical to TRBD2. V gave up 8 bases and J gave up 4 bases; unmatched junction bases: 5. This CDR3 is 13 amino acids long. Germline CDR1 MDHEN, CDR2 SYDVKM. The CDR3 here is CASLSGSADTQYF. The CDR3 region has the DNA TGTGCCAGCCTCAGCGGGAGTGCAGATACGCAGTATTTT.

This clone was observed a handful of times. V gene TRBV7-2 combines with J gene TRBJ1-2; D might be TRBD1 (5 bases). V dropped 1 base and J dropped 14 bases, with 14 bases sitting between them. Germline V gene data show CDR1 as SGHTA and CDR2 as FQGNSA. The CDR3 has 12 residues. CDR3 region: CASSLVASGWTF. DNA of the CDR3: TGTGCCAGCAGCTTAGTTGCGTCAGGGTGGACCTTC.

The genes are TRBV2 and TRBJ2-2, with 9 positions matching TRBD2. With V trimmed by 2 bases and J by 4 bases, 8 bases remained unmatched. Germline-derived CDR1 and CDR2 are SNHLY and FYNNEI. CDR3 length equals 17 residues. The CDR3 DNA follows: TGTGCCAGCAGTGAAATAAGACTAGCGGAGCCCACCGGGGAGCTGTTTTTT. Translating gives CASSEIRLAEPTGELFF.

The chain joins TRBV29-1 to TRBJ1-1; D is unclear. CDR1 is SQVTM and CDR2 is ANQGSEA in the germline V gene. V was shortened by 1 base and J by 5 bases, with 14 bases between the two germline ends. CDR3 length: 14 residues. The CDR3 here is CSVEGGGLGTEAFF. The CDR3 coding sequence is TGCAGCGTTGAAGGTGGCGGGCTGGGTACTGAAGCTTTCTTT.

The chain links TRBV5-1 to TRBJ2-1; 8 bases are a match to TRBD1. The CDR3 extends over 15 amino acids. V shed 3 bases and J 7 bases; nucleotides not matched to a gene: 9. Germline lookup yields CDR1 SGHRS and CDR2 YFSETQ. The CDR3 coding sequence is TGCGCCAGCAGCTCGCAGACAGGGGCCGAGAATGAGCAGTTCTTC. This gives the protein CASSSQTGAENEQFF.

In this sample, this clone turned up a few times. CDR3: CASSPVRSYNSPLHF. The CDR3 bases are TGTGCCAGCAGCCCCGTGAGGTCGTATAATTCACCCCTCCACTTT. The rearrangement links TRBV7-2 to TRBJ1-6; no clear D gene. The germline V gene encodes CDR1 SGHTA and CDR2 FQGNSA. The V gene lost 5 bases and the J gene lost 4 bases, with 12 bases spanning the gap. CDR3 size: 15 residues.

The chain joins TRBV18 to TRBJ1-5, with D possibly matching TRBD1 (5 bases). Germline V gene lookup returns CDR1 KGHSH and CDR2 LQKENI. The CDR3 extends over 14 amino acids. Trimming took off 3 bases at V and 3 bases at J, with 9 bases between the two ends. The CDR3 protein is CASSPRQTNQPQHF. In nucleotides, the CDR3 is TGTGCCAGCTCACCCCGACAGACCAATCAGCCCCAGCATTTT.

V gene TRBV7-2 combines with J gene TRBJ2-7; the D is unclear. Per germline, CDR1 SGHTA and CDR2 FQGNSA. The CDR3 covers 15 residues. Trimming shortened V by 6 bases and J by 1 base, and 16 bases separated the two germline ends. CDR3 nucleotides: TGTGCCAGCAGTTACGAGAGGCACCAATCCTACGAGCAGTACTTC. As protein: CASSYERHQSYEQYF.

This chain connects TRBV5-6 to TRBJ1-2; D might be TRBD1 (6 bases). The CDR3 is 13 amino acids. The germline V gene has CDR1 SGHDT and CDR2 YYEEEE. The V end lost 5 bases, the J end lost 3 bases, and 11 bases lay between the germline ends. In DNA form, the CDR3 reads TGTGCCAGCAGTCCGGACAGTGACTATGGCTACACCTTC. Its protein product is CASSPDSDYGYTF. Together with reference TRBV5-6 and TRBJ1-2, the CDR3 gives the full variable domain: DAGVTQSPTHLIKTRGQQVTLRCSPKSGHDTVSWYQQALGQGPQFIFQYYEEEERQRGNFPDRFSGHQFPNYSSELNVNALLLGDSALYLCASSPDSDYGYTFGSGTRLTVV.

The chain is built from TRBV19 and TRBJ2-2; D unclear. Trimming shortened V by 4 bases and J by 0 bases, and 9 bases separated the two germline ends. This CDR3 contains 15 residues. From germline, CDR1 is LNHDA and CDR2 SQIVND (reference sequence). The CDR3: CASSRYAANTGELFF. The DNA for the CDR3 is TGTGCCAGTAGTAGGTATGCGGCGAACACCGGGGAGCTGTTTTTT.

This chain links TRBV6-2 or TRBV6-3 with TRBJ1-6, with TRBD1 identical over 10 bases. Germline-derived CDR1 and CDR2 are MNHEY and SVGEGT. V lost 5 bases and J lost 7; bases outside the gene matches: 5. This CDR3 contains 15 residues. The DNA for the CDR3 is TGTGCCAGCAGTCGGACAGGGGGGAACAATTCACCCCTCCACTTT. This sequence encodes CASSRTGGNNSPLHF.

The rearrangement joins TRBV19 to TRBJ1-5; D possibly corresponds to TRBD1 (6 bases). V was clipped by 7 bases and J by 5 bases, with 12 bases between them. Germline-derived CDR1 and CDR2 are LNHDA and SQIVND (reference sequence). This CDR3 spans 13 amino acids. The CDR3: CASTRGGDQPQHF. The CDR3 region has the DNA TGTGCCAGTACCCGAGGGGGGGATCAGCCCCAGCATTTT.

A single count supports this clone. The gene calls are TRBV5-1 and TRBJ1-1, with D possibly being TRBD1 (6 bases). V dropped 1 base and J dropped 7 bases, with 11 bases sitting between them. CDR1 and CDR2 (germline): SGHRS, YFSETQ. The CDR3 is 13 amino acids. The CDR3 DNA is TGCGCCAGCAGCTTGATGGGGGGGCATGAAGCTTTCTTT. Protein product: CASSLMGGHEAFF.

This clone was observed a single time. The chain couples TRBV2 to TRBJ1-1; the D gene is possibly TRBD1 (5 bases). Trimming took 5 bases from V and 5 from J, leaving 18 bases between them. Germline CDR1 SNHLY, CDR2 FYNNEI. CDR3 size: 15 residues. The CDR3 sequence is CASSPSAGGRTEAFF. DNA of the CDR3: TGTGCCAGCAGTCCGTCAGCCGGGGGTCGAACTGAAGCTTTCTTT.

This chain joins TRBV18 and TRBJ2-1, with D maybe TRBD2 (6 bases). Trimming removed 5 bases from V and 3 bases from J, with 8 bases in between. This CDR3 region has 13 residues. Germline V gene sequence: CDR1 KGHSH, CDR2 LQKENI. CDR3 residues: CASSSDYYNEQFF. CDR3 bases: TGTGCCAGCTCATCGGACTACTACAATGAGCAGTTCTTC.

CDR3 sequence reads: CASSYSAGGNYGYTF. Here the CDR3 DNA reads TGTGCCAGCAGTTACTCAGCAGGGGGCAACTATGGCTACACCTTC. The V gene is TRBV6-5, the J gene TRBJ1-2; the match to TRBD1 covers 8 bases. The CDR3 length is 15 residues. CDR1 is MNHEY and CDR2 is SVGAGI in the germline V gene. With V trimmed by 0 bases and J by 2 bases, 2 bases remained unmatched.

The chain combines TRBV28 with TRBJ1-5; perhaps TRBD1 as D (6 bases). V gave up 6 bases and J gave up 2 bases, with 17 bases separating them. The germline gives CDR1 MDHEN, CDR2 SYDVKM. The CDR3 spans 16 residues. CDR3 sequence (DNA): TGTGCCAGCAGAGTTCAACTTCCAGGGGGCAATCAGCCCCAGCATTTT. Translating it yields CASRVQLPGGNQPQHF. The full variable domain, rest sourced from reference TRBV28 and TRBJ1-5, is DVKVTQSSRYLVKRTGEKVFLECVQDMDHENMFWYRQDPGLGLRLIYFSYDVKMKEKGDIPEGYSVSREKKERFSLILESASTNQTSMYLCASRVQLPGGNQPQHFGDGTRLSIL.

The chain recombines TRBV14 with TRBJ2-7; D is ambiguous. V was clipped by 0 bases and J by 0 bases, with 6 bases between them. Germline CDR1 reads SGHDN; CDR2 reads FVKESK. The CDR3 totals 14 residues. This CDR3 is CASSQELSSYEQYF. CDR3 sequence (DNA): TGTGCCAGCAGCCAAGAACTAAGCTCCTACGAGCAGTACTTC.

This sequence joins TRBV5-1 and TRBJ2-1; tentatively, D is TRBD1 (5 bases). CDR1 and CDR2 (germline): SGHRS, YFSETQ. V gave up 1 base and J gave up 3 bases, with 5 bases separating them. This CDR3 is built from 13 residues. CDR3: CASSLQGYNEQFF. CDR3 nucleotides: TGCGCCAGCAGCTTGCAGGGCTACAATGAGCAGTTCTTC.

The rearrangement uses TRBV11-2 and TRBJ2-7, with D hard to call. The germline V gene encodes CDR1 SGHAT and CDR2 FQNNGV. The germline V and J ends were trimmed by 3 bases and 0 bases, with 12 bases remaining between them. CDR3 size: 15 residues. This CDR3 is CASSFGDARSYEQYF. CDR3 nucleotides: TGTGCCAGCAGCTTTGGAGACGCCCGCTCCTACGAGCAGTACTTC.

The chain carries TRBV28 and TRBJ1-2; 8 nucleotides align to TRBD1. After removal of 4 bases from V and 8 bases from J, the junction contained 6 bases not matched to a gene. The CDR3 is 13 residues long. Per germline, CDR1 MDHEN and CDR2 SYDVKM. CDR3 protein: CASSSGQGIGYTF. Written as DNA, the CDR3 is TGTGCCAGCAGTTCCGGACAGGGCATCGGCTACACCTTC.

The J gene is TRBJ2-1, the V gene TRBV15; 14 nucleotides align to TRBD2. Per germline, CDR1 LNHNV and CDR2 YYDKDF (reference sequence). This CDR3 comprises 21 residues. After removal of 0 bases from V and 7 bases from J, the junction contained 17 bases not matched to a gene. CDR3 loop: CATSRDRNGLTSGREGNEQFF. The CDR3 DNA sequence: TGTGCCACCAGCAGAGATCGAAACGGGCTGACTAGCGGGAGGGAAGGAAATGAGCAGTTCTTC.

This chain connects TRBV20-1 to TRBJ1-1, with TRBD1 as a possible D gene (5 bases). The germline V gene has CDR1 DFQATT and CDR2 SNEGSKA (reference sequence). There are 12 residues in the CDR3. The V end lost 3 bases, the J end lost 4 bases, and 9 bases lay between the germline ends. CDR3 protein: CSASGRVTEAFF. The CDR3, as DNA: TGCAGTGCTAGTGGCAGGGTCACTGAAGCTTTCTTT.

This chain's CDR3 is CASSQVGLEETQYF. The CDR3 bases are TGTGCCAGCAGCCAAGTAGGTCTAGAAGAGACCCAGTACTTC. The chain combines TRBV3-1 (or the pseudogene TRBV3-2) with TRBJ2-5; D call uncertain. The CDR3 sequence is 14 residues long. The germline V gene encodes CDR1 LGHDT and CDR2 YNNKEL (reference sequence). The germline V and J ends were trimmed by 1 base and 3 bases, with 9 bases remaining between them.